This T cell receptor (beta chain) stems from a study of cytomegalovirus exposure and HLA in healthy donors. Looking at the study overall: Of all 398 donors who were genotyped, roughly 81% belonged to the Caucasian-associated ancestry cluster. General study findings and limits: HLA alleles showed associations with around 15,000 TCR beta sequences in a later analysis, at a 0.05 false discovery rate. CMV serostatus was the sole immune exposure data available.

Turning to this clone: Its antigen is unidentified.

In the PCR, 60 Vbeta and 13 Jbeta primers were used. Authors' processing steps: An analysis performed later counted 73 million or so unique TCR beta chains (around 10 million of them shared). The data were produced by immunoSEQ multiplex PCR, yet TCRdb's version contains in-frame clones alone and is incomplete. V and J calls and clone size follow that table, whereas D and trimming were derived from the DNA. The repertoire consists of some 90,000 clones, with over 60% occurring once and the leading ten covering about 6%. The J segment lost 5 bases and the V segment lost 0 bases, leaving 3 bases of the junction unmatched. The CDR3 runs 14 residues. Germline V gives CDR1 SGHDT, CDR2 YYEEEE.

The receptor's source is a female donor in good health and CMV-seronegative. Material: PBMCs. The V and J genes are TRBV5-6 and TRBJ2-3; TRBD1 matches at 7 bases. The CDR3 reads CASSLDRGRDTQYF. The CDR3 DNA follows: TGTGCCAGCAGCTTGGACAGGGGAAGAGATACGCAGTATTTT.